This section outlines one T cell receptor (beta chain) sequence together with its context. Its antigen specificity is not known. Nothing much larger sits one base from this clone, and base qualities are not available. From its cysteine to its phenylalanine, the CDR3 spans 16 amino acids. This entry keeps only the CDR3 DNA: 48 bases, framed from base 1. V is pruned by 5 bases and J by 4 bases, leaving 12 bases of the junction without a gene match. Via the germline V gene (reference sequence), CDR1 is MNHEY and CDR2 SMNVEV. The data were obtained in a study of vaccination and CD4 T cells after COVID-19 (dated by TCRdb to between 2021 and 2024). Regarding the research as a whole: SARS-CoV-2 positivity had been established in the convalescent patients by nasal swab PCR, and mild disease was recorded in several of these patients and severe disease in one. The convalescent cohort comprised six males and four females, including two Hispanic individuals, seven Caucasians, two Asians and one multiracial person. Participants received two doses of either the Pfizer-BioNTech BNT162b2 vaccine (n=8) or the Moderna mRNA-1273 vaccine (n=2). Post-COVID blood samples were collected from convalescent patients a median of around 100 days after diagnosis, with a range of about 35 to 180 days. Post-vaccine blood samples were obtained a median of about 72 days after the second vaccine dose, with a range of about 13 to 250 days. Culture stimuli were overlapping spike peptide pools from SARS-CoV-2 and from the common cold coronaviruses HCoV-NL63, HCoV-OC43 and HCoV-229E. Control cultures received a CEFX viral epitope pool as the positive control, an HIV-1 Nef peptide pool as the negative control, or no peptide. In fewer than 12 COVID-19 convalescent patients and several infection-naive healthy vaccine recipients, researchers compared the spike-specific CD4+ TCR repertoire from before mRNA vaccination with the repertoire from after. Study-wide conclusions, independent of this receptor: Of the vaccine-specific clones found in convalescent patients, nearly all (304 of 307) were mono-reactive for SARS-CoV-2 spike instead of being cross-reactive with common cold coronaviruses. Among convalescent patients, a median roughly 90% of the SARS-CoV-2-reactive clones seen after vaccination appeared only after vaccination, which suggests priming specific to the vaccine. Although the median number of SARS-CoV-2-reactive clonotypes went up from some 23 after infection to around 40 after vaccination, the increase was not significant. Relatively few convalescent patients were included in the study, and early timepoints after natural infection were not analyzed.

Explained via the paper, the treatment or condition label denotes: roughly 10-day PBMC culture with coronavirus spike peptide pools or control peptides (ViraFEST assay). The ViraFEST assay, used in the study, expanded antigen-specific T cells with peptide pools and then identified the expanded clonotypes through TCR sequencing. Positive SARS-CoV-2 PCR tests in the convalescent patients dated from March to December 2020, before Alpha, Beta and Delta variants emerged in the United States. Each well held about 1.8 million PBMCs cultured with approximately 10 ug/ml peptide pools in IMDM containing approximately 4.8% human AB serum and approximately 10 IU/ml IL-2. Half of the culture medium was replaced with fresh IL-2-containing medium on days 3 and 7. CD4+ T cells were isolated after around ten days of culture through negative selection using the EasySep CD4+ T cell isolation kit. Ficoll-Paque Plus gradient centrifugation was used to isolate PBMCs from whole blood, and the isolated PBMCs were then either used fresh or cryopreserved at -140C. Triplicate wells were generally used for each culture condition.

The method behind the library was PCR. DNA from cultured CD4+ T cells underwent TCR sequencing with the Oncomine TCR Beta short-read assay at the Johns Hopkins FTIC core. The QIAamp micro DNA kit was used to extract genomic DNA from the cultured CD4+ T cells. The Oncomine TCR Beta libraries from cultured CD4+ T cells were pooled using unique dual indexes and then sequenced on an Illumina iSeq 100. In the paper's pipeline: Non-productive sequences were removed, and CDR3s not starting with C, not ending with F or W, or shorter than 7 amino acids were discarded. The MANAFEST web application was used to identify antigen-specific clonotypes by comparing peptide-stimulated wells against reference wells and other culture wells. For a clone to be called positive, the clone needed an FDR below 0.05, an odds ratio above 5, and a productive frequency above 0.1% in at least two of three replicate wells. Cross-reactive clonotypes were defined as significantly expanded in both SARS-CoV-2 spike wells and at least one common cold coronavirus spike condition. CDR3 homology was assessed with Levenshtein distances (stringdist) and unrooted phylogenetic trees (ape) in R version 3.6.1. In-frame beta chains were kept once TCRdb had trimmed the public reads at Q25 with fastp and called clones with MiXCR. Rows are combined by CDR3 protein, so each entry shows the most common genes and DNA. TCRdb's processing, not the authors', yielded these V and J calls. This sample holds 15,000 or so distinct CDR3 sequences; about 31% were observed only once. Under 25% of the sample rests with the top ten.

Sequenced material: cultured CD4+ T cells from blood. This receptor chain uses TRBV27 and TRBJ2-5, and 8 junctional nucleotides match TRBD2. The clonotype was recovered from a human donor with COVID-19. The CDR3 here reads CASSQGGGGLSETQYF. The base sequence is TGTGCCAGCAGTCAGGGAGGCGGGGGGTTGTCAGAGACCCAGTACTTC.